One TCR beta chain is described in this entry. What it binds is not known. The data are from a study of blood T cells in healthy people across ages. Study-wide results and caveats: Age brought a roughly linear fall in TCR beta diversity measured per million T cells. It was the long-lived donors that had more naive CD4+ cells and higher diversity than aged donors.

Germline values: CDR1 MGHRA, CDR2 YSYEKL. The CDR3 contains 15 residues. It was with a sample-barcoded 5' primer and a J-beta primer mix that a second PCR of about 6 to 11 cycles was run. Each cDNA molecule, via a template-switch adaptor with 12 random nucleotides, was tagged. There were at least 2.5 million CDR3-containing paired-end reads obtained from each sample. Each CDR3 protein is one row after TCRdb ran MiXCR on the 5' RACE reads. The data hold around 1,600,000 distinct CDR3 sequences, with roughly two fifths observed a single time. The material sequenced was blood. The receptor was isolated from a woman aged 18-29 years in good health. This chain uses TRBV4-1 with TRBJ2-5; D is perhaps TRBD1 or TRBD2 (5 bases each). The closer fit of TRBJ2-7 to the DNA end suggests the J call may be wrong. The CDR3 loop reads CASSHGVGAYYEQYF. In nucleotides, the CDR3 is TGCGCCAGCAGCCACGGAGTCGGGGCTTACTACGAGCAGTACTTC.